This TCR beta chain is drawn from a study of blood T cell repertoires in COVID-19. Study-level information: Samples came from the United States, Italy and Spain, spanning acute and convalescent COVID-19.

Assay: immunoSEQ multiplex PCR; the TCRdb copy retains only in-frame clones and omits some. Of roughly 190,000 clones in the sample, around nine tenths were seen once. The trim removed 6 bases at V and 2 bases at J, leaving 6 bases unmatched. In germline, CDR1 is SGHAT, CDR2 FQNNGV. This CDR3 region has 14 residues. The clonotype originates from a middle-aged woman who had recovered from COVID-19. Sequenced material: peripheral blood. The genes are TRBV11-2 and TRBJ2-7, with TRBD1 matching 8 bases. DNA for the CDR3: TGTGCCAGCAGGCTCCTGACAGGGGCCTACGAGCAGTACTTC. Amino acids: CASRLLTGAYEQYF.